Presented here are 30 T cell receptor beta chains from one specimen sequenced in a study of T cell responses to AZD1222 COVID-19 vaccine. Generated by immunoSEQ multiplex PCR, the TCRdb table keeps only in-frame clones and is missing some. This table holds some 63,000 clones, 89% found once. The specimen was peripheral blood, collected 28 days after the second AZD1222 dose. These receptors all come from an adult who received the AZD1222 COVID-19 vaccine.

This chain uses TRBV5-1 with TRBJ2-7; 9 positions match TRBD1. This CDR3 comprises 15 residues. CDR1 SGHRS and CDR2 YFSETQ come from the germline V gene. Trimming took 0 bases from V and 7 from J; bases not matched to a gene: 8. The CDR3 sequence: CASSLAGTGYMEQYF. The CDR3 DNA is TGCGCCAGCAGCTTGGCCGGGACAGGGTATATGGAGCAGTACTTC.

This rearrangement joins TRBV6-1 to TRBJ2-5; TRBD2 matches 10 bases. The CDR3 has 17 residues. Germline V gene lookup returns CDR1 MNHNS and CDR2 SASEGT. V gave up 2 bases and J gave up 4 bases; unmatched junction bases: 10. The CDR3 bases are TGTGCCAGCAGTGAAAATCGGGGACTAGCGTACGGAGAGACCCAGTACTTC. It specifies CASSENRGLAYGETQYF.

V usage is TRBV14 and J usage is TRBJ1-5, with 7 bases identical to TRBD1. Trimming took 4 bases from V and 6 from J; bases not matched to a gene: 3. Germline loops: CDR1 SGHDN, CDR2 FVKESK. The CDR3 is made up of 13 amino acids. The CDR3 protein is CASSRQGTQPQHF. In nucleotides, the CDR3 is TGTGCCAGCAGCCGACAGGGAACTCAGCCCCAGCATTTT.

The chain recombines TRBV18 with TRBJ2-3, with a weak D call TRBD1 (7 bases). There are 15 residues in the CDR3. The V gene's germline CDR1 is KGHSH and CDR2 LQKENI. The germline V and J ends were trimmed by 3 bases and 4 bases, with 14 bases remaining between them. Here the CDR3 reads CASSPAGGQADTQYF. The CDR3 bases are TGTGCCAGCTCACCTGCAGGGGGGCAGGCAGATACGCAGTATTTT.

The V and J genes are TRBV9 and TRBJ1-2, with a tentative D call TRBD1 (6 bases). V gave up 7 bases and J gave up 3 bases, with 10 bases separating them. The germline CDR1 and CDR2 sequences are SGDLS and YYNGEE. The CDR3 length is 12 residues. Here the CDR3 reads CASHRADYGYTF. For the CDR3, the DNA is TGTGCCAGCCACAGGGCCGACTATGGCTACACCTTC.

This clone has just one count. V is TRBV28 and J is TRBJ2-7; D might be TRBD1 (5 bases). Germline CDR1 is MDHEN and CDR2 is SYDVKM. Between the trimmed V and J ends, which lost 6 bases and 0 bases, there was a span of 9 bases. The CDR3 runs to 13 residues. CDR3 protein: CASRRQPSYEQYF. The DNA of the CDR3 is TGTGCCAGCAGAAGACAGCCCTCCTACGAGCAGTACTTC.

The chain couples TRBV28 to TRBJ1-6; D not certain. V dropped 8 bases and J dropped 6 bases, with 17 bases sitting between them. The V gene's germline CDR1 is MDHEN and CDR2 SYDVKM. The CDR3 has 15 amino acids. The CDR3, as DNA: TGTGCCAGCCAACCTCCGGGGTTCGGTAATTCACCCCTCCACTTT. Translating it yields CASQPPGFGNSPLHF.

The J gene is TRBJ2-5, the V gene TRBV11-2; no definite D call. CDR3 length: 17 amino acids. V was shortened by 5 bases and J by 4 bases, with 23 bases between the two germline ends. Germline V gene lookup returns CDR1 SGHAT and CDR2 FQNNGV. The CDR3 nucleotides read TGTGCCAGCAGCCAAGCCCTGCGGTCTAGTTTAACAGAGACCCAGTACTTC. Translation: CASSQALRSSLTETQYF.

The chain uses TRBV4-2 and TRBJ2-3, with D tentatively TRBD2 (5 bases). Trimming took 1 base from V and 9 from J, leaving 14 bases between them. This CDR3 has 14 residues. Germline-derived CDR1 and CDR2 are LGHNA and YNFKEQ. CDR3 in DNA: TGTGCCAGCAGCCAAGGGACGGCTAGCAGCACGCAGTATTTT. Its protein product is CASSQGTASSTQYF.

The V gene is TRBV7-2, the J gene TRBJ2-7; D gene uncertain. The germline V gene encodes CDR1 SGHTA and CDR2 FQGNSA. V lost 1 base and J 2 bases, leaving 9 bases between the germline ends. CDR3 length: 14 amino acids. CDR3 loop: CASSLVVTTYEQYF. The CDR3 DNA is TGTGCCAGCAGCTTAGTGGTCACGACCTACGAGCAGTACTTC.

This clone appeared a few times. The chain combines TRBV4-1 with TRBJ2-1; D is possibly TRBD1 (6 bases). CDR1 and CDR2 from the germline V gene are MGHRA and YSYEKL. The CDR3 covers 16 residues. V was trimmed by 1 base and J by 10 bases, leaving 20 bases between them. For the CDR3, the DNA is TGCGCCAGCAGCCAAGTAAGTTTTTCTAGCACAGGGGAGCAGTTCTTC. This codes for CASSQVSFSSTGEQFF.

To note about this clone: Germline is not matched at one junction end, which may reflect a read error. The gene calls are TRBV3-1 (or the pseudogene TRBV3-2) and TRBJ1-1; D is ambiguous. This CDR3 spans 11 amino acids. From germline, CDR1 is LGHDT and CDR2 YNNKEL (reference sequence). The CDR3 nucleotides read TGTGTCAGCTCTCGGGACACTGAAGCTTTCTTT. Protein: CVSSRDTEAFF.

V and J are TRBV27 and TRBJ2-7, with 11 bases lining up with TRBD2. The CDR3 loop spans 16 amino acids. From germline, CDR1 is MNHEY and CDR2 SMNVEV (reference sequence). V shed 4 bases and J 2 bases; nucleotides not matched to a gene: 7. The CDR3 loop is CASSSLGLAVTYEQYF. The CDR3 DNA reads TGTGCCAGCAGTTCATTGGGACTAGCGGTGACCTACGAGCAGTACTTC.

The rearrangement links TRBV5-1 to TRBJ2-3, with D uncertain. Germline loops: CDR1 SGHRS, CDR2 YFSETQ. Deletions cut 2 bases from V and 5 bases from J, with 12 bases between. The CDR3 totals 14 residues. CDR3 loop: CASSFNRDIDTQYF. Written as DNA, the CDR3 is TGCGCCAGCAGCTTCAACAGAGATATAGATACGCAGTATTTT. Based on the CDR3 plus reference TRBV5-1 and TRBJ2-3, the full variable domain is KAGVTQTPRYLIKTRGQQVTLSCSPISGHRSVSWYQQTPGQGLQFLFEYFSETQRNKGNFPGRFSGRQFSNSRSEMNVSTLELGDSALYLCASSFNRDIDTQYFGPGTRLTVL.

The CDR3 region is CASSPSVNTEAFF. The CDR3 nucleotides read TGTGCCAGCAGCCCTTCAGTTAACACTGAAGCTTTCTTT. This chain joins TRBV7-3 and TRBJ1-1, with no clear D. V was pared by 5 bases and J by 2 bases, with 9 bases between. The CDR3 covers 13 residues. CDR1 is SGHTA and CDR2 is FQGTGA in the germline V gene. Supplemented by reference TRBV7-3 and TRBJ1-1, the full variable domain reads GAGVSQTPSNKVTEKGKYVELRCDPISGHTALYWYRQSLGQGPEFLIYFQGTGAADDSGLPNDRFFAVRPEGSVSTLKIQRTERGDSAVYLCASSPSVNTEAFFGQGTRLTVV.

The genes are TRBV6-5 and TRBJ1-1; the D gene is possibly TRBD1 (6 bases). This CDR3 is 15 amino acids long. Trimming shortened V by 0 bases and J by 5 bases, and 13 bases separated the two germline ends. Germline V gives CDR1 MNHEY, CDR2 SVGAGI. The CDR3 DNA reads TGTGCCAGCAGTTACTCGAGCAGGGGAGGTACTGAAGCTTTCTTT. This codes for CASSYSSRGGTEAFF.

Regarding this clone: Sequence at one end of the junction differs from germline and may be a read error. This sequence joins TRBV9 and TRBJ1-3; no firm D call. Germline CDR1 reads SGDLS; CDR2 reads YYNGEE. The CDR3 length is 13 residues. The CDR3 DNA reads TGTGCCAGCAGCACTTCTCAATTTTCAGATTTAGATTTT. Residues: CASSTSQFSDLDF.

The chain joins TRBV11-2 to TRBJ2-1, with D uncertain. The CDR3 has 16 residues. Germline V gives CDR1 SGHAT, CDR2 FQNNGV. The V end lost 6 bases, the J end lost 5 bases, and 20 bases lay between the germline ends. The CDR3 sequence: CASRDGWSSFHNEQFF. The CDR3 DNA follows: TGTGCCAGCAGGGACGGGTGGTCCTCCTTCCACAATGAGCAGTTCTTC. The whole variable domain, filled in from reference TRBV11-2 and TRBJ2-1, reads EAGVAQSPRYKIIEKRQSVAFWCNPISGHATLYWYQQILGQGPKLLIQFQNNGVVDDSQLPKDRFSAERLKGVDSTLKIQPAKLEDSAVYLCASRDGWSSFHNEQFFGPGTRLTVL.

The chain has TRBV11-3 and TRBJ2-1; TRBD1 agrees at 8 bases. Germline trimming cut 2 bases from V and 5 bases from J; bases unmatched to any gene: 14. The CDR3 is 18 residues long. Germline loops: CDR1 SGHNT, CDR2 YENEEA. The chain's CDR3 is CASSLQTVPGQVNNEQFF. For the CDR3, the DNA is TGTGCCAGCAGCTTACAAACCGTTCCGGGACAGGTTAACAATGAGCAGTTCTTC.

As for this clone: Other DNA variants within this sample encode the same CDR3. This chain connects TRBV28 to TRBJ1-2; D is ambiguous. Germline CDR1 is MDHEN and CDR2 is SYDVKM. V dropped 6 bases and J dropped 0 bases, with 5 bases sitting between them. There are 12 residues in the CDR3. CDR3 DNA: TGTGCCAGCAGCCTTGCTAACTATGGCTACACCTTC. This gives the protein CASSLANYGYTF.

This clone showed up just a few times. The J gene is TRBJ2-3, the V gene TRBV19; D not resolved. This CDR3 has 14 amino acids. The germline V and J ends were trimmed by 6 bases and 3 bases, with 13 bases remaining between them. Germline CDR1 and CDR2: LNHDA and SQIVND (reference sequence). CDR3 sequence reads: CASRSVAWTDTQYF. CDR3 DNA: TGTGCCAGTAGATCCGTCGCTTGGACAGATACGCAGTATTTT.

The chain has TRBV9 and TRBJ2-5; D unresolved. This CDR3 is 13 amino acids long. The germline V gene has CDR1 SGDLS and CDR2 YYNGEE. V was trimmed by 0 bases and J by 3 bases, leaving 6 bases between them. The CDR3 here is CASSVGVEETQYF. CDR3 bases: TGTGCCAGCAGCGTAGGGGTAGAAGAGACCCAGTACTTC.

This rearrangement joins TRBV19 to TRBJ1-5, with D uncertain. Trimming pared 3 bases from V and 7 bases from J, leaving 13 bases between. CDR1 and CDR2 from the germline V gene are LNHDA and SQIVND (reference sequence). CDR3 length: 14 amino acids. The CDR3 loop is CASSMNRVEQPQHF. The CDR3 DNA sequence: TGTGCCAGTAGTATGAATAGGGTGGAACAGCCCCAGCATTTT.

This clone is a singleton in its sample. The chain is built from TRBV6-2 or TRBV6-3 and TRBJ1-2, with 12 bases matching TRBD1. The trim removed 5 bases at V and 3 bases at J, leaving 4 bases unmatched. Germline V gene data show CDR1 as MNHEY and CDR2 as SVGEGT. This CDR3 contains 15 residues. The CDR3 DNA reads TGTGCCAGCAGTACCGGGACAGGGGGCTACTATGGCTACACCTTC. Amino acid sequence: CASSTGTGGYYGYTF.

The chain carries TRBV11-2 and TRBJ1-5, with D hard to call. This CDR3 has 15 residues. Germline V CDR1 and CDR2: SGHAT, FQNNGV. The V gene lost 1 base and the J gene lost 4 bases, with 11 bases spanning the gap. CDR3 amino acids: CASSLGTGPNQPQHF. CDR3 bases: TGTGCCAGCAGCTTAGGAACCGGGCCAAATCAGCCCCAGCATTTT.

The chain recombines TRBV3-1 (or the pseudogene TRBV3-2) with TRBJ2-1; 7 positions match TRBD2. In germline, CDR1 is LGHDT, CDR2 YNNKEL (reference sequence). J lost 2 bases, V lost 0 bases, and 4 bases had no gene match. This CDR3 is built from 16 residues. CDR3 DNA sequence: TGTGCCAGCAGCCAAGATGGGGGGAGGGCCTACAATGAGCAGTTCTTC. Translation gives CASSQDGGRAYNEQFF.

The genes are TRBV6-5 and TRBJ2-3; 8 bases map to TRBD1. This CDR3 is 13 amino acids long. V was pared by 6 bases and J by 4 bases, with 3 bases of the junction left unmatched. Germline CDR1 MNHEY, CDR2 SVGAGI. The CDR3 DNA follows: TGTGCCAGCAGGCGACAGGGGCCAGATACGCAGTATTTT. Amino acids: CASRRQGPDTQYF.

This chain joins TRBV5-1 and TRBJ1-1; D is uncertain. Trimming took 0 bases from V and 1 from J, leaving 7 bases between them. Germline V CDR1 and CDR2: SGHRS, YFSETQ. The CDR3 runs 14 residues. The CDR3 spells CASSLGPSNTEAFF. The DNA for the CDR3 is TGCGCCAGCAGCTTGGGACCGTCGAACACTGAAGCTTTCTTT.

The CDR3 DNA reads as TGTGCCAGCAGACTCCAGATGAGTGGAAACACCATATATTTT. Translation: CASRLQMSGNTIYF. The chain has TRBV7-2 and TRBJ1-3; D unresolved. Germline CDR1 and CDR2: SGHTA and FQGNSA. There are 14 residues in the CDR3. V lost 6 bases, J lost 3 bases, and 12 bases lay in between.

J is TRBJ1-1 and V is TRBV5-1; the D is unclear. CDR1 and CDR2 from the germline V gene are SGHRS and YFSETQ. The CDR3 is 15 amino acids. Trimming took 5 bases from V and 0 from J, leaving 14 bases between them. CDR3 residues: CASRATLGLNTEAFF. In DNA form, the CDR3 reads TGCGCCAGCAGGGCGACTTTGGGATTGAACACTGAAGCTTTCTTT.